These 21 T cell receptor beta chains were all obtained from the same sample, sequenced in a study of T cell repertoires in cytomegalovirus infection (dated by TCRdb to between 2018 and 2021). No antigen is known for these receptors. In light of the paper, this sample's treatment or condition label describes: in vitro stimulation with specific CMV peptide epitopes to enrich CMV-specific T cells. Sequencing used an Illumina HiSeq 1500. The raw public data were reprocessed by TCRdb itself: fastp quality trimming at Q25, MiXCR clonotype calling, in-frame beta chains only. Each entry is one CDR3 protein sequence, shown with its most common DNA and genes. The sample includes some 200,000 distinct CDR3 sequences, with 35% to 40% observed a single time. The ten largest clones represent 55% to 60% of the sample. Source: CD8+ T cells from cultured PBMCs, taken from culture after CMV antigen stimulation. All receptors derive from a human donor in good health (CMV status not recorded). Some clones in this sample may be carry-over from other donors' samples.

The rearrangement uses TRBV15 and TRBJ2-7; 7 bases match TRBD2. V lost 0 bases and J lost 5; bases outside the gene matches: 7. Germline assignment: CDR1 LNHNV and CDR2 YYDKDF (reference sequence). The CDR3 is 15 residues long. The CDR3 DNA sequence: TGTGCCACCAGCAGAGATACTGCGGGAGCTCACGAGCAGTACTTC. Translated, it gives CATSRDTAGAHEQYF.

This clonotype was seen more than once but under ten times. This chain joins TRBV7-3 and TRBJ1-2; possibly TRBD1 for D (6 bases). Germline loops: CDR1 SGHTA, CDR2 FQGTGA. This CDR3 is built from 13 residues. Trimming stripped 3 bases from V and 7 bases from J, with 12 bases between. The CDR3 region has the DNA TGTGCCAGCAGCTTCCCGGGGGCTGGTGGCTACACCTTC. This codes for CASSFPGAGGYTF.

To note about this clonotype: It is likely a read error, because the conserved phenylalanine at the end of the CDR3 is missing. The chain has TRBV7-6 and TRBJ2-7; D may be TRBD1 (6 bases). This CDR3 region has 16 residues. From germline, CDR1 is SGHVS and CDR2 FNYEAQ. Deletions cut 5 bases from V and 5 bases from J, with 22 bases between. The CDR3 bases are TGTGCCAGCAGCCCGCTCCACAGGGTTGGAGCCGACGAGCAGTACTCC. This sequence encodes CASSPLHRVGADEQYS.

The V call is TRBV20-1, the J call TRBJ2-1, with D possibly being TRBD2 (6 bases). CDR3 length: 21 amino acids. Germline V gene data show CDR1 as DFQATT and CDR2 as SNEGSKA (reference sequence). V lost 1 base and J 0 bases, leaving 28 bases between the germline ends. The CDR3 spells CSARGFFFLPGLRLSYNEQFF. DNA for the CDR3: TGCAGTGCTAGAGGTTTCTTTTTTCTCCCGGGACTGAGACTCTCCTACAATGAGCAGTTCTTC.

This clonotype has just a few counts. This chain joins TRBV7-6 and TRBJ1-4, with D perhaps matching TRBD1 (5 bases). V was trimmed by 2 bases and J by 8 bases, leaving 15 bases between them. Germline lookup yields CDR1 SGHVS and CDR2 FNYEAQ. The CDR3 is made up of 15 amino acids. CDR3 DNA sequence: TGTGCCAGCAGCTTATCCGCGGGAGAGGGGGAAAAACTGTTTTTT. It encodes CASSLSAGEGEKLFF.

This chain uses TRBV6-1 with TRBJ1-1; 9 bases are a match to TRBD1. V lost 4 bases and J lost 0; bases outside the gene matches: 6. Per the germline V gene, CDR1 is MNHNS and CDR2 is SASEGT. This CDR3 contains 16 residues. The CDR3 reads CASSVTGGGLNTEAFF. The CDR3 DNA is TGTGCCAGCAGTGTCACAGGGGGCGGATTGAACACTGAAGCTTTCTTT.

V gene TRBV10-2 combines with J gene TRBJ1-6; D is unresolved. The CDR3 runs 16 residues. CDR1 and CDR2 (germline): WSHSY, SAAADI. Trimming left V 3 bases short and J 0 bases short, with 9 bases between. This chain's CDR3 is CASSDIAYSYNSPLHF. CDR3 sequence (DNA): TGCGCCAGCAGTGATATAGCCTACTCCTATAATTCACCCCTCCACTTT.

CDR3 DNA: TGTGCCAGCAGCCCTAGGGACCACGAAGGCGCCGGGGAGCTGTTTTTT. Its translation is CASSPRDHEGAGELFF. This rearrangement joins TRBV7-6 to TRBJ2-2; either TRBD1 or TRBD2 may supply D (5 bases each). Germline loops: CDR1 SGHVS, CDR2 FNYEAQ. Trimming pared 5 bases from V and 6 bases from J, leaving 19 bases between. The CDR3 runs 16 residues.

This chain joins TRBV11-3 and TRBJ2-1, with 7 positions matching TRBD2. This CDR3 has 17 residues. The germline CDR1 and CDR2 sequences are SGHNT and YENEEA. Unmatched junction bases numbered 19, after V lost 5 bases and J lost 9 bases. The CDR3: CASSLGGGVGGEGEQFF. DNA for the CDR3: TGTGCCAGCAGCCTGGGGGGGGGTGTGGGAGGGGAGGGTGAGCAGTTCTTC.

This clonotype occurred many times. The chain recombines TRBV6-1 with TRBJ2-7, with 8 bases aligning to TRBD1. The germline CDR1 and CDR2 sequences are MNHNS and SASEGT. The CDR3 extends over 12 amino acids. V was clipped by 5 bases and J by 9 bases; unmatched bases: 6. The CDR3 DNA reads TGTGCCAGCAGTTGGACAGGGTTCGGGCAGTACTTC. Encoded protein: CASSWTGFGQYF.

This clonotype was counted ten times or more. The chain recombines TRBV27 with TRBJ2-7; D is perhaps TRBD1 (5 bases). V gave up 3 bases and J gave up 3 bases, with 6 bases separating them. The germline V gene encodes CDR1 MNHEY and CDR2 SMNVEV (reference sequence). CDR3 length: 12 amino acids. This CDR3 reads CASSFRGYEQYF. CDR3 bases: TGTGCCAGCAGTTTTAGGGGCTACGAGCAGTACTTC.

The chain links TRBV20-1 to TRBJ2-2, with D perhaps assigned TRBD1 or TRBD2 (5 bases each). Trimming took 6 bases from V and 2 from J, leaving 10 bases between them. The germline gives CDR1 DFQATT, CDR2 SNEGSKA (reference sequence). The CDR3 is 13 amino acids. The CDR3 reads CSAQGENTGELFF. Written as DNA, the CDR3 is TGCAGTGCCCAGGGAGAAAACACCGGGGAGCTGTTTTTT.

This chain links TRBV3-1 with TRBJ1-1; tentative D call: TRBD1 (5 bases). CDR1 and CDR2 from the germline V gene are LGHDT and YNNKEL (reference sequence). V was trimmed by 3 bases and J by 8 bases, leaving 10 bases between them. There are 12 residues in the CDR3. The CDR3 is CASSQGRQEAFF. The CDR3 DNA follows: TGTGCCAGCAGCCAGGGACGACAGGAAGCTTTCTTT.

Worth noting for this clonotype: One end of the junction is discordant with germline, which a read error may explain. The chain combines TRBV9 with TRBJ2-1, with D hard to call. The CDR3 has 13 residues. Germline lookup yields CDR1 SGDLS and CDR2 YYNGEE. CDR3 sequence reads: CANSPWVANEQFF. CDR3 coding DNA: TGTGCCAACAGCCCCTGGGTAGCAAATGAGCAGTTCTTC.

The chain combines TRBV4-1 with TRBJ2-1; D call uncertain. V shed 5 bases and J shed 9 bases, with 8 bases lying between them. CDR1 and CDR2 (germline): MGHRA, YSYEKL. The CDR3 covers 11 residues. CDR3 coding DNA: TGCGCCAGCAGCAAGGAAAGTGAGCAGTTCTTC. It is translated as CASSKESEQFF.

This clonotype was recorded a few times. This chain uses TRBV19 with TRBJ1-2; D is ambiguous. This CDR3 has 13 amino acids. Trimming removed 7 bases at V and 7 bases at J, with 16 bases between. Germline-derived CDR1 and CDR2 are LNHDA and SQIVND (reference sequence). The CDR3 sequence is CASTSTQRAGYTF. The CDR3 DNA sequence: TGTGCCAGTACCTCTACGCAGCGGGCTGGCTACACCTTC.

Comments on this clonotype: This CDR3 is missing its conserved last phenylalanine or tryptophan, likely due to a read error. The chain combines TRBV7-4 with TRBJ2-7; perhaps TRBD1 as D (5 bases). The V gene's germline CDR1 is SGHVT and CDR2 SQSDAQ. The CDR3 is made up of 13 amino acids. Trimming pared 5 bases from V and 4 bases from J, leaving 12 bases between. The DNA for the CDR3 is TGTGCCAGCAGCCAGGGCCAGAGGTACGAGCAGTACTTA. It is translated as CASSQGQRYEQYL.

The rearrangement uses TRBV11-3 and TRBJ2-3; D ambiguous. This CDR3 is 13 amino acids long. V lost 2 bases and J lost 4, with 7 bases in between. Germline assignment: CDR1 SGHNT and CDR2 YENEEA. The CDR3 here is CASSLTAPDTQYF. The CDR3 DNA follows: TGTGCCAGCAGCTTAACAGCCCCAGATACGCAGTATTTT.

The chain carries TRBV3-1 and TRBJ1-5, with D possibly being TRBD1 (6 bases). Germline V lookup: CDR1 LGHDT, CDR2 YNNKEL (reference sequence). V lost 5 bases and J 5 bases, leaving 13 bases between the germline ends. The CDR3 runs 14 residues. The CDR3 DNA is TGTGCCAGCAGCGACCCAGGGGACGATCAGCCCCAGCATTTT. Amino acid sequence: CASSDPGDDQPQHF.

The chain couples TRBV20-1 to TRBJ1-2, with D possibly matching TRBD1 (6 bases). V shed 6 bases and J shed 3 bases, with 17 bases lying between them. Germline V CDR1 and CDR2: DFQATT, SNEGSKA (reference sequence). The CDR3 consists of 14 residues. CDR3 DNA sequence: TGCAGTGCAGCTGGACAGAGCGTATACTATGGCTACACCTTC. This sequence encodes CSAAGQSVYYGYTF.

The chain employs TRBV7-4 and TRBJ1-5; D is uncertain. Trimming pared 5 bases from V and 3 bases from J, leaving 11 bases between. Germline loops: CDR1 SGHVT, CDR2 SQSDAQ. The CDR3 extends over 14 amino acids. CDR3 loop: CASSPGLVNQPQHF. CDR3 nucleotide sequence: TGTGCCAGCAGCCCGGGGTTGGTCAATCAGCCCCAGCATTTT.